What follows is one T cell receptor (beta chain) and its context. CDR1 is SNHLY and CDR2 is FYNNEI in the germline V gene. J gave up 6 bases and V 7 bases, and 11 bases lay outside the gene matches. The CDR3 spans 14 residues. This specimen belongs to a study of control samples from healthy donors and cancer patients. Clones were sequenced by immunoSEQ multiplex PCR, and TCRdb holds only the in-frame ones, with some missing. The profile shows 170,000 or so clones, 94% of them singletons. The sample comprised blood. The receptor's source is a woman aged 18 to 35 in good health. The V call is TRBV2, the J call TRBJ2-7; 8 bases are shared with TRBD1. This CDR3 is CASNEQGAEPEQYF. Here the CDR3 DNA reads TGTGCCAGCAACGAGCAGGGGGCCGAGCCCGAGCAGTACTTC.